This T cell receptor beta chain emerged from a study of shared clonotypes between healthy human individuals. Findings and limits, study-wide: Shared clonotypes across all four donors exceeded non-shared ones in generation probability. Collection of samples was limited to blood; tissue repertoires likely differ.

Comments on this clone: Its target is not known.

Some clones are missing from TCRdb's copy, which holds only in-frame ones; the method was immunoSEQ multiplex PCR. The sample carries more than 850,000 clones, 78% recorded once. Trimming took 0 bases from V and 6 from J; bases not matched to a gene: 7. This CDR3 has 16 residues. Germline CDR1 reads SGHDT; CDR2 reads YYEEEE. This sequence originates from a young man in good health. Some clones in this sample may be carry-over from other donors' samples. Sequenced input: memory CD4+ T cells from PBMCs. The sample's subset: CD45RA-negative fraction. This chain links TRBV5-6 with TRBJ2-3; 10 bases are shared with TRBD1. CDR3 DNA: TGTGCCAGCAGCTTGGCTGGGACAGGGGAATTCGATACGCAGTATTTT. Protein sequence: CASSLAGTGEFDTQYF.